The 30 T cell receptor beta chains reported below all come from one sample, sequenced in a study of spatial heterogeneity in lung cancer. Indicated time point: sample taken at primary tumor resection. These TCRs are of unknown antigen specificity. Study outcomes and limitations: Intratumoral expanded alpha and beta TCR counts were found to track tumor mutation counts.

MiXCR, run by TCRdb on the 5' RACE reads, gives a single entry per CDR3 protein. The data contain approximately 7,000 distinct CDR3 sequences, approximately 14% of them singletons. The source was lung tumor tissue, collected at surgery. These receptors came from a male donor with early-stage non-small cell lung cancer.

This clonotype was counted many times. Since it is a stray read in a library aimed at alpha chains, this beta chain has a size that is not meaningful. The J gene is TRBJ2-7, the V gene TRBV20-1; tentatively, D is TRBD1 (6 bases). This CDR3 is 12 amino acids long. Germline lookup yields CDR1 DFQATT and CDR2 SNEGSKA (reference sequence). V lost 5 bases and J 7 bases, leaving 15 bases between the germline ends. The CDR3 loop reads CSAWIRGGEQYF. CDR3 nucleotide sequence: TGCAGTGCTTGGATCAGGGGTGGAGAGCAGTACTTC.

This clonotype is medium-sized in the sample. Little can be read into the size of this beta chain, an off-target read in a library designed for alpha chains. V and J are TRBV4-1 and TRBJ1-1; D possibly corresponds to TRBD1 (6 bases). CDR3 length: 14 amino acids. The germline V gene has CDR1 MGHRA and CDR2 YSYEKL. V was clipped by 2 bases and J by 3 bases, with 10 bases between them. CDR3 protein: CASSQQGGDTEAFF. CDR3 DNA sequence: TGCGCCAGCAGCCAACAAGGGGGGGACACTGAAGCTTTCTTT.

This clonotype was picked up many times. This beta chain turned up in a library designed for alpha chains; as an off-target read, its abundance says little. The chain links TRBV20-1 to TRBJ2-1, with 9 positions matching TRBD2. The CDR3 extends over 15 amino acids. With 0 bases clipped from V and 6 bases from J, the junction kept 6 bases outside the gene matches. Germline values: CDR1 DFQATT, CDR2 SNEGSKA (reference sequence). CDR3 DNA sequence: TGCAGTGCTAGAGAAGTCGCGGGAGGGTTCAATGAGCAGTTCTTC. It is translated as CSAREVAGGFNEQFF.

There are many counts of this clonotype. A library prepared for alpha chains yielded this beta chain as an off-target read; its size is of little meaning. The chain couples TRBV12-3 or TRBV12-4 to TRBJ1-1; weak D call: TRBD1 (5 bases). Trimming took 3 bases from V and 7 from J, leaving 27 bases between them. This CDR3 contains 18 residues. The CDR3 nucleotides are TGTGCCAGCAGTTTCGTCCCGAGAGGGTTCCGGGGCCAGCTTGAAGCTTTCTTT. Translated, it gives CASSFVPRGFRGQLEAFF.

About this clonotype itself: This beta chain came through as a stray read in a library set up for alpha chains, and its size says little. The chain couples TRBV20-1 to TRBJ1-3, with D uncertain. This CDR3 has 13 residues. Trimming cost V 2 bases and J 0 bases, with 5 bases left between them. Germline V lookup: CDR1 DFQATT, CDR2 SNEGSKA (reference sequence). The CDR3 region has the DNA TGCAGTGCTAGACAGATCTCTGGAAACACCATATATTTT. Encoded protein: CSARQISGNTIYF.

Points on this clonotype: This beta chain is a stray read from a library made for alpha chains; its abundance is not meaningful. The chain employs TRBV7-8 and TRBJ1-1; 7 bases are a match to TRBD1. Per the germline V gene, CDR1 is SGHVS and CDR2 is FQNEAQ. The CDR3 has 14 residues. V was clipped by 5 bases and J by 1 base; unmatched bases: 4. The CDR3, as DNA: TGTGCCAGCAGCCCGGGACAGAGGAACACTGAAGCTTTCTTT. Protein: CASSPGQRNTEAFF.

This clonotype was seen at least ten times. Because the library targeted alpha chains, this beta chain is an off-target read whose size means little. The chain couples TRBV20-1 to TRBJ2-3, with TRBD2 identical over 10 bases. The CDR3 contains 15 residues. Per germline, CDR1 DFQATT and CDR2 SNEGSKA (reference sequence). Losses at the gene ends were 1 base for V and 7 bases for J; bases not matched to a gene: 8. The CDR3 DNA is TGCAGTGCTAGAGGGGCAGCGGGGGGGCCTAATACGCAGTATTTT. Residues: CSARGAAGGPNTQYF.

The sample holds many counts of this clonotype. This beta chain is an off-target read within a library intended for alpha chains, so its frequency means little. The V gene is TRBV20-1, the J gene TRBJ2-3; TRBD1 matches 9 bases. J lost 6 bases, V lost 1 base, and 11 bases had no gene match. Germline V lookup: CDR1 DFQATT, CDR2 SNEGSKA (reference sequence). This CDR3 is 16 amino acids long. The CDR3, as DNA: TGCAGTGCTAGAGCCCTGGGACAGGGTGGTCGGGATACGCAGTATTTT. Amino acids: CSARALGQGGRDTQYF.

On this clonotype: This beta chain turned up in a library designed for alpha chains; as an off-target read, its abundance says little. The chain is built from TRBV9 and TRBJ2-3; 7 bases align to TRBD2. The CDR3 runs to 15 residues. Trimming took 0 bases from V and 5 from J; bases not matched to a gene: 6. Looked up from germline, CDR1 is SGDLS and CDR2 is YYNGEE. CDR3 nucleotides: TGTGCCAGCAGCGTAGAAGGCGGGAGTAGAGATACGCAGTATTTT. Its protein is CASSVEGGSRDTQYF.

This clonotype was detected ten times or more. This beta chain appears as a stray read in a library generated for alpha chains; its size is not informative. The chain is built from TRBV11-3 and TRBJ2-1, with 9 positions matching TRBD2. Trimming removed 4 bases from V and 5 bases from J; junction bases left unmatched: 6. This CDR3 contains 15 residues. Germline V gives CDR1 SGHNT, CDR2 YENEEA. CDR3 sequence (DNA): TGTGCCAGCAGCTCCCTGGCGGGAGGGAACAATGAGCAGTTCTTC. This encodes CASSSLAGGNNEQFF. Drawing the rest from reference TRBV11-3 and TRBJ2-1, the complete variable domain is EAGVVQSPRYKIIEKKQPVAFWCNPISGHNTLYWYLQNLGQGPELLIRYENEEAVDDSQLPKDRFSAERLKGVDSTLKIQPAELGDSAVYLCASSSLAGGNNEQFFGPGTRLTVL.

By frequency in the sample, this clonotype is medium-sized (0.01 to 0.1%). Little can be read into the size of this beta chain, an off-target read in a library designed for alpha chains. The chain employs TRBV9 and TRBJ2-1; no clear D. V lost 5 bases to trimming and J lost 0 bases, with 6 bases between them. The CDR3 loop spans 13 amino acids. Germline assignment: CDR1 SGDLS and CDR2 YYNGEE. The CDR3 region is CASSVDSYNEQFF. The CDR3 bases are TGTGCCAGCAGTGTGGACTCCTACAATGAGCAGTTCTTC.

By its share, this clonotype is medium-sized. As an off-target read in a library built for alpha chains, this beta chain has a frequency of little significance. V and J are TRBV27 and TRBJ2-2; D is possibly TRBD1 (6 bases). Per the germline V gene, CDR1 is MNHEY and CDR2 is SMNVEV (reference sequence). CDR3 length: 14 amino acids. The germline V and J ends were trimmed by 6 bases and 3 bases, with 11 bases remaining between them. The CDR3 coding sequence is TGTGCCAGCAGATCTCAGGGGTACACCGGGGAGCTGTTTTTT. This translates into CASRSQGYTGELFF.

This clonotype appeared many times. This beta chain appears as a stray read in a library generated for alpha chains; its size is not informative. This sequence joins TRBV28 and TRBJ1-1, with D possibly matching TRBD1 (6 bases). The V gene lost 5 bases and the J gene lost 6 bases, with 16 bases spanning the gap. Germline CDR1 is MDHEN and CDR2 is SYDVKM. This CDR3 comprises 14 residues. CDR3 region: CASSAGAPAPEAFF. The CDR3 DNA reads TGTGCCAGCAGTGCAGGGGCCCCGGCCCCTGAAGCTTTCTTT.

This clonotype was seen ten or more times. Because the library targeted alpha chains, this beta chain is an off-target read whose size means little. This sequence joins TRBV28 and TRBJ1-3; tentatively, D is TRBD1 (5 bases). V shed 7 bases and J shed 1 base, with 17 bases lying between them. Germline values: CDR1 MDHEN, CDR2 SYDVKM. CDR3 length: 16 amino acids. CDR3 residues: CASTLVGERSGNTIYF. The CDR3 DNA follows: TGTGCCAGCACCCTGGTGGGGGAAAGGTCTGGAAACACCATATATTTT.

This clonotype has at least ten counts. Since the library was made to target alpha chains, this beta chain is a stray read and its abundance is not meaningful. The V and J genes are TRBV5-1 and TRBJ1-4, with unresolved D. Trimming removed 3 bases at V and 8 bases at J, with 14 bases between. Germline CDR1 SGHRS, CDR2 YFSETQ. The CDR3 totals 14 residues. The CDR3 DNA is TGCGCCAGCAGCTGGGGATACAGCGAAGAAAAACTGTTTTTT. Residues: CASSWGYSEEKLFF.

By sample fraction, this clonotype is medium-sized. The library was prepared for alpha chains; this beta chain is a stray read, so its frequency means little. The rearrangement links TRBV20-1 to TRBJ2-3; D is unresolved. The CDR3 runs to 12 residues. CDR1 and CDR2 from the germline V gene are DFQATT and SNEGSKA (reference sequence). Trimming stripped 3 bases from V and 2 bases from J, with 6 bases between. CDR3 nucleotides: TGCAGTGCTAGGGCCTTCACAGATACGCAGTATTTT. Translating gives CSARAFTDTQYF.

Concerning this clonotype: The size of this beta chain means little, since it is a stray read in a library made for alpha chains. This chain joins TRBV20-1 and TRBJ2-2, with TRBD2 identical over 8 bases. There are 15 residues in the CDR3. Trimming at V came to 0 bases and at J to 4 bases, leaving 4 bases not matched to a gene. Looked up from germline, CDR1 is DFQATT and CDR2 is SNEGSKA (reference sequence). The CDR3 DNA reads TGCAGTGCTAGAGATAGCGGGAAGGGCACCGGGGAGCTGTTTTTT. It codes for CSARDSGKGTGELFF.

Many counts were recorded for this clonotype. The library was prepared for alpha chains; this beta chain is a stray read, so its frequency means little. The V gene is TRBV7-3, the J gene TRBJ1-2; 8 nucleotides match TRBD1. From germline, CDR1 is SGHTA and CDR2 FQGTGA. With 2 bases clipped from V and 12 bases from J, the junction kept 11 bases outside the gene matches. The CDR3 length is 14 residues. The CDR3 region is CASSLLIRGQAHTF. The CDR3 coding sequence is TGTGCCAGCAGCTTATTAATAAGGGGACAGGCTCACACCTTC.

This clonotype was observed many times. This beta chain is a stray read from a library made for alpha chains; its abundance is not meaningful. The rearrangement links TRBV7-2 to TRBJ1-5; weak D call: TRBD1 (5 bases). Germline CDR1 reads SGHTA; CDR2 reads FQGNSA. CDR3 length: 14 residues. V shed 5 bases and J shed 0 bases, with 8 bases lying between them. CDR3 sequence (DNA): TGTGCCAGCAGCCAAGGACATAGCAATCAGCCCCAGCATTTT. This encodes CASSQGHSNQPQHF.

Comment on this clonotype: This beta chain came through as a stray read in a library set up for alpha chains, and its size says little. The chain joins TRBV12-3 or TRBV12-4 to TRBJ1-5, with 9 positions matching TRBD1. V lost 6 bases to trimming and J lost 5 bases; unmatched junction nucleotides: 11. This CDR3 has 16 amino acids. CDR3: CASRPNTGGADQPQHF. CDR3 nucleotide sequence: TGTGCCAGCAGGCCTAATACAGGGGGCGCAGATCAGCCCCAGCATTTT.

This clonotype was seen repeatedly, ten times or more. The library was built for alpha chains, so this beta chain is an off-target read and its size means little. This rearrangement joins TRBV4-1 to TRBJ1-4, with 10 bases identical to TRBD1. V dropped 7 bases and J dropped 7; count of bases not matched to a gene: 3. The CDR3 has 13 residues. Looked up from germline, CDR1 is MGHRA and CDR2 is YSYEKL. CDR3 in amino acids: CASTGTGVEKLFF. In DNA form, the CDR3 reads TGCGCCAGCACCGGGACAGGGGTTGAAAAACTGTTTTTT.

This clonotype was seen repeatedly, ten times or more. In a library made to pick up alpha chains, this beta chain is a stray read with a size that means little. The chain couples TRBV5-1 to TRBJ2-6; unclear D gene. The CDR3 length is 16 residues. Germline-derived CDR1 and CDR2 are SGHRS and YFSETQ. Trimming took 2 bases from V and 0 from J, leaving 9 bases between them. Here the CDR3 reads CASSFELSSGANVLTF. The CDR3 DNA reads as TGCGCCAGCAGCTTTGAACTCAGCTCTGGGGCCAACGTCCTGACTTTC.

This clonotype has ten or more counts. This beta chain is a stray sequence in a library constructed for alpha chains; its clone size is not meaningful. The chain combines TRBV6-1 with TRBJ2-3; 11 bases agree with TRBD2. CDR1 and CDR2 from the germline V gene are MNHNS and SASEGT. The CDR3 spans 18 residues. The V gene end was trimmed by 2 bases and the J gene end by 2 bases; junction bases not matched to a gene: 9. In nucleotides, the CDR3 is TGTGCCAGCAGTGAATCCTCCCCGACTAGCGGGGCCACAGATACGCAGTATTTT. Protein sequence: CASSESSPTSGATDTQYF.

There are many counts of this clonotype. Because the library targeted alpha chains, this beta chain is an off-target read whose size means little. CDR3 protein: CSARDSQGATEAFF. DNA for the CDR3: TGCAGTGCTAGAGATTCACAGGGCGCCACTGAAGCTTTCTTT. The chain carries TRBV20-1 and TRBJ1-1; D is perhaps TRBD1 (6 bases). Germline-derived CDR1 and CDR2 are DFQATT and SNEGSKA (reference sequence). The germline V and J ends were trimmed by 0 bases and 4 bases, with 12 bases remaining between them. The CDR3 is 14 residues long.

This clonotype is labeled as medium-sized (0.01 to 0.1%). Little can be read into the size of this beta chain, an off-target read in a library designed for alpha chains. The V call is TRBV2, the J call TRBJ2-7; TRBD2 aligns across 7 bases. Germline CDR1 and CDR2: SNHLY and FYNNEI. V shed 4 bases, J shed 6 bases, and the junction held 3 bases outside the gene matches. This CDR3 region has 12 residues. The CDR3 DNA follows: TGTGCCAGCAGTGTTGGGGGGGGCGAGCAGTACGTC. It encodes CASSVGGGEQYV.

This clonotype was seen many times. A library made for alpha chains picked up this beta chain off target, so its size means little. The chain carries TRBV2 and TRBJ1-5; possible D gene TRBD1, 6 bases. CDR3 length: 14 residues. Germline V gene lookup returns CDR1 SNHLY and CDR2 FYNNEI. Trimming pared 4 bases from V and 3 bases from J, leaving 10 bases between. CDR3 sequence reads: CASSGQGTNQPQHF. As DNA, the CDR3 is TGTGCCAGCAGTGGGCAGGGGACCAATCAGCCCCAGCATTTT. Complete variable domain (other parts from reference TRBV2 and TRBJ1-5): EPEVTQTPSHQVTQMGQEVILRCVPISNHLYFYWYRQILGQKVEFLVSFYNNEISEKSEIFDDQFSVERPDGSNFTLKIRSTKLEDSAMYFCASSGQGTNQPQHFGDGTRLSIL.

On this clonotype itself: As an off-target read in a library built for alpha chains, this beta chain has a frequency of little significance. This chain connects TRBV10-3 to TRBJ2-3, with TRBD1 matching 7 bases. There are 13 residues in the CDR3. CDR1 and CDR2 (germline): ENHRY, SYGVKD. Trimming took 9 bases from V and 2 from J; bases not matched to a gene: 5. As DNA, the CDR3 is TGTGCCATACGACAGGGTTCCACAGATACGCAGTATTTT. Amino acid sequence: CAIRQGSTDTQYF.

In this sample, this clonotype turned up many times. The junction does not match germline at one end; this may be a read error. The library was prepared for alpha chains; this beta chain is a stray read, so its frequency means little. The V gene is TRBV5-5, the J gene TRBJ1-2; D is unresolved. Germline V gene lookup returns CDR1 SGHKS and CDR2 YYEKEE (reference sequence). The CDR3 is made up of 11 amino acids. CDR3 in amino acids: CASSLAADWGF. For the CDR3, the DNA is TGTGCCAGCAGCTTGGCGGCCGATTGGGGTTTC.

This clonotype was seen only once. Since it is a stray read in a library aimed at alpha chains, this beta chain has a size that is not meaningful. This sequence joins TRBV20-1 and TRBJ2-4; a possible D gene is TRBD1 (6 bases). CDR1 is DFQATT and CDR2 is SNEGSKA in the germline V gene (reference sequence). The CDR3 length is 12 residues. The V gene lost 6 bases and the J gene lost 6 bases, with 12 bases spanning the gap. CDR3 sequence: CSAPSGVNIQYF. In nucleotides, the CDR3 is TGCAGTGCCCCGTCAGGGGTAAACATTCAGTACTTC.

By share of the sample, this clonotype is medium-sized. Being off target in a library aimed at alpha chains, this beta chain has a size of little meaning. The V gene is TRBV27, the J gene TRBJ2-7, with D hard to call. V shed 3 bases and J shed 3 bases, with 18 bases lying between them. The CDR3 runs to 16 residues. From germline, CDR1 is MNHEY and CDR2 SMNVEV (reference sequence). This CDR3 reads CASSLIANDLYYEQYF. The CDR3, as DNA: TGTGCCAGCAGTTTGATTGCCAATGACCTGTACTACGAGCAGTACTTC.